This paragraph reports one T cell receptor beta chain. As yet, its antigen is unknown. The authors' processing: ImmunoSEQ yielded junction-only sequences lacking quality scores, so filtering differed. Only in-frame clones appear in the TCRdb table, and some are missing; sequencing was by immunoSEQ multiplex PCR. D and trimming come from the DNA, and the V and J calls and clone size come from that table. The table lists some 1 million clones, 65% to 75% of them singletons, with nearly 1.5% in the top ten. Germline lookup yields CDR1 LGHNA and CDR2 YSLEER. The trim removed 2 bases at V and 14 bases at J, leaving 8 bases unmatched. The CDR3 runs to 13 residues. The sample comes from a study of shared clonotypes between healthy human individuals. Study-wide points: Of the naive CD4 clonotypes, roughly 5% were shared across several donors. The genetic and exposure-history diversity represented was limited by few donors. The four-donor shared clonotypes exceeded non-shared clonotypes in generation probability, with non-shared ones scoring lower.

V usage is TRBV4-3 and J usage is TRBJ2-1; 8 bases are shared with TRBD2. The sequence was collected from a young man in good health. Sequencing was performed on memory CD4+ T cells sorted from blood. Subset of the sample: CD45RA-negative fraction. The CDR3 sequence: CASSQKGAGVKFF. The CDR3 bases are TGCGCCAGCAGCCAAAAAGGAGCGGGAGTTAAGTTCTTC.